These 7 T cell receptor beta chains came from one sample sequenced in a study of shared clonotypes between healthy human individuals (dated by TCRdb to about 2020). The library relied on the immunoSEQ multiplex PCR assay. TCRdb mirrors the immuneACCESS table, restricted to in-frame sequences. Some clones are absent from its copies; in checked studies, under half trace to an unresolved V gene, and the reason for the others is unknown. The sample profile shows some 2,500,000 clones; approximately 90% of them were found once. The top ten clones comprise 0.37% of the sample. The sequenced material came from naive CD4+ T cells from PBMCs. The sample's cell subset or site label is to be understood as: CD45RA+ positively selected. These TCRs come from a man younger than 35 in good health. Some clones in this sample may be carry-over from other donors' samples.

On this clone itself: Other DNA sequences in this specimen translate into the identical CDR3. This chain links TRBV6-1 with TRBJ2-5; D is uncertain. Germline CDR1 reads MNHNS; CDR2 reads SASEGT. The CDR3 has 11 residues. The germline V and J ends were trimmed by 3 bases and 4 bases, with 3 bases remaining between them. CDR3 loop: CASSESETQYF. CDR3 sequence (DNA): TGTGCCAGCAGTGAGTCAGAGACCCAGTACTTC.

This clone occurred once. The chain links TRBV6-1 to TRBJ1-2; 8 bases fit TRBD1. With 6 bases clipped from V and 3 bases from J, the junction kept 0 bases outside the gene matches. Looked up from germline, CDR1 is MNHNS and CDR2 is SASEGT. The CDR3 has 12 amino acids. CDR3 amino acids: CASRGQDYGYTF. The CDR3 bases are TGTGCCAGCAGGGGACAGGACTATGGCTACACCTTC.

J is TRBJ1-2 and V is TRBV5-1; a weak D match, TRBD1 (5 bases). This CDR3 region has 15 residues. Looked up from germline, CDR1 is SGHRS and CDR2 is YFSETQ. The germline V and J ends were trimmed by 0 bases and 5 bases, with 14 bases remaining between them. CDR3 in amino acids: CASSLVFWGEYGYTF. As DNA, the CDR3 is TGCGCCAGCAGCTTGGTCTTTTGGGGGGAGTATGGCTACACCTTC.

V and J are TRBV18 and TRBJ2-7; 12 bases fit TRBD2. Looked up from germline, CDR1 is KGHSH and CDR2 is LQKENI. The V and J ends lost 8 bases and 7 bases, in that order; junction bases with no gene match: 9. The CDR3 covers 14 residues. This chain's CDR3 is CASQRLAGDFEQYF. For the CDR3, the DNA is TGTGCCAGCCAAAGACTAGCGGGAGACTTTGAGCAGTACTTC.

This chain joins TRBV2 and TRBJ2-3; no clear D gene. This CDR3 is 13 amino acids long. CDR1 SNHLY and CDR2 FYNNEI come from the germline V gene. The V end lost 7 bases, the J end lost 6 bases, and 14 bases lay between the germline ends. CDR3 sequence reads: CASTVRILDTQYF. In DNA, the CDR3 is TGTGCCAGCACCGTACGAATCTTGGATACGCAGTATTTT. Full variable domain (remainder filled in from reference TRBV2 and TRBJ2-3): EPEVTQTPSHQVTQMGQEVILRCVPISNHLYFYWYRQILGQKVEFLVSFYNNEISEKSEIFDDQFSVERPDGSNFTLKIRSTKLEDSAMYFCASTVRILDTQYFGPGTRLTVL.

V gene TRBV30 combines with J gene TRBJ2-3; D ambiguous. V gave up 2 bases and J gave up 10 bases, with 10 bases separating them. From germline, CDR1 is GTSNPN and CDR2 SVGIG (reference sequence). The CDR3 spans 11 residues. DNA of the CDR3: TGTGCCTGGAGTAGGGATCATGCGCAGTATTTT. Translation gives CAWSRDHAQYF.

In its sample, this clone was seen once. The sample holds other DNA sequences that translate to the same CDR3. CDR3 nucleotides: TGCGCCAGCTCCATGGGACAGCAAGAGACCCAGTACTTC. Translated, it gives CASSMGQQETQYF. The V and J genes are TRBV5-1 and TRBJ2-5; TRBD1 aligns across 7 bases. This CDR3 contains 13 residues. CDR1 and CDR2 from the germline V gene are SGHRS and YFSETQ. Trimming removed 7 bases from V and 2 bases from J; junction bases left unmatched: 5.